The 5 T cell receptor beta chains below were found in one sample sequenced in a study of blood T cell repertoires in COVID-19. TCRdb's table, derived via immunoSEQ multiplex PCR, lists solely in-frame clones and lacks some. The sample yields roughly 100,000 clones, almost 80% seen once. The sequenced material came from peripheral blood. All receptors derive from a man aged 55 to 70 with active or convalescent COVID-19.

The gene calls are TRBV10-2 and TRBJ1-2, with no clear D. CDR3 length: 15 residues. Germline CDR1 reads WSHSY; CDR2 reads SAAADI. Trimming took 0 bases from V and 6 from J, leaving 14 bases between them. CDR3 loop: CASSESSGGMNGYTF. The CDR3 coding sequence is TGCGCCAGCAGTGAGTCATCAGGAGGCATGAATGGCTACACCTTC.

V gene TRBV5-4 combines with J gene TRBJ1-2; D gene uncertain. Trimming removed 4 bases from V and 2 bases from J, with 9 bases in between. The CDR3 is made up of 13 amino acids. Germline CDR1 reads SGHNT; CDR2 reads YYREEE (reference sequence). CDR3 bases: TGTGCCAGCAGCGTCGACAAGAACTATGGCTACACCTTC. Its protein product is CASSVDKNYGYTF.

This chain links TRBV5-1 with TRBJ1-4; the match to TRBD1 covers 9 bases. J gave up 4 bases and V 0 bases, and 7 bases lay outside the gene matches. CDR1 and CDR2 from the germline V gene are SGHRS and YFSETQ. The CDR3 has 17 residues. The CDR3 bases are TGCGCCAGCAGCTTGGCCCCACAGGGGGCGCATAATGAAAAACTGTTTTTT. This encodes CASSLAPQGAHNEKLFF.

V gene TRBV6-4 combines with J gene TRBJ2-1; 13 bases match TRBD2. V was pared by 6 bases and J by 8 bases, with 7 bases of the junction left unmatched. Germline V gives CDR1 MRHNA, CDR2 SNTAGT. The CDR3 extends over 15 amino acids. The CDR3 loop is CASRTGTSGIYEQFF. The CDR3 DNA reads TGTGCCAGCAGAACCGGGACTAGCGGGATTTATGAGCAGTTCTTC.

The gene calls are TRBV6-2 or TRBV6-3 and TRBJ2-5; TRBD2 matches at 12 bases. This CDR3 spans 16 amino acids. In germline, CDR1 is MNHEY, CDR2 SVGEGT. V trimming: 0 bases; J trimming: 5 bases; junction bases outside the gene matches: 4. The CDR3 region is CASSYSTSGRGETQYF. DNA for the CDR3: TGTGCCAGCAGTTACTCGACTAGCGGGAGAGGGGAGACCCAGTACTTC.